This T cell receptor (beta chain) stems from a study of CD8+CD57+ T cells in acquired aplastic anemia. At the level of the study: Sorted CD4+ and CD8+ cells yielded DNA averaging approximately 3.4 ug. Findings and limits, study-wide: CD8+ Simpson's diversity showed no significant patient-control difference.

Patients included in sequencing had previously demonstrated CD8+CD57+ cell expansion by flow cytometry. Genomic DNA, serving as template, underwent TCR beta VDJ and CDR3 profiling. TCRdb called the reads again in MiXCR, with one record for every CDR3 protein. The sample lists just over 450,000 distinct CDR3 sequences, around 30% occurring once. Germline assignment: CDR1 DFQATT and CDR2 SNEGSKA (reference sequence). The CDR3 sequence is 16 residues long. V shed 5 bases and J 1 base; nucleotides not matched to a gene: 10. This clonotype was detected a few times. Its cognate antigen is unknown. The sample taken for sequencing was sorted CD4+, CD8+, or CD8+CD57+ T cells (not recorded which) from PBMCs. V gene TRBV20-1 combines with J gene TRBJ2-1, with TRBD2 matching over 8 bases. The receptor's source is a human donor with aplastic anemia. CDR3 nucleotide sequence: TGCAGTGCTTCCTATACCAGCGGGGGTTCCTACAATGAGCAGTTCTTC. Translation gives CSASYTSGGSYNEQFF.